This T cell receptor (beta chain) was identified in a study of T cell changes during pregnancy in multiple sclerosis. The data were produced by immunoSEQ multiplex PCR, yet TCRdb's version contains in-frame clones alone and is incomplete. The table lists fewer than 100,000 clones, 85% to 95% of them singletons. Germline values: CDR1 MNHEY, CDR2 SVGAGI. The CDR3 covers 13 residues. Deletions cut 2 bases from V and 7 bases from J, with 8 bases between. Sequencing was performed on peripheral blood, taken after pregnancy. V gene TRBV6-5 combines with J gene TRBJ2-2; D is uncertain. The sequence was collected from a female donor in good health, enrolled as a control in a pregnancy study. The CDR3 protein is CASSYGVGGELFF. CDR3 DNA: TGTGCCAGCAGTTACGGAGTCGGCGGGGAGCTGTTTTTT.